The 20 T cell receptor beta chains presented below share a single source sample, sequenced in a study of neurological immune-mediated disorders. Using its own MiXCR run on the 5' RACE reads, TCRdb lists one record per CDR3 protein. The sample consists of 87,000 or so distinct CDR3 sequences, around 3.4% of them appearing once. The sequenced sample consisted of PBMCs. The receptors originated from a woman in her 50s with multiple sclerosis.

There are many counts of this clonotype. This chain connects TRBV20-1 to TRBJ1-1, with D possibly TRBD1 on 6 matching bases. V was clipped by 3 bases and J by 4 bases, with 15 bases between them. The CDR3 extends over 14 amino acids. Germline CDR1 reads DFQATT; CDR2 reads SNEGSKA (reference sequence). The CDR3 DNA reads TGCAGTGCTAGGGACCAGGGGCATGGCACTGAAGCTTTCTTT. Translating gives CSARDQGHGTEAFF.

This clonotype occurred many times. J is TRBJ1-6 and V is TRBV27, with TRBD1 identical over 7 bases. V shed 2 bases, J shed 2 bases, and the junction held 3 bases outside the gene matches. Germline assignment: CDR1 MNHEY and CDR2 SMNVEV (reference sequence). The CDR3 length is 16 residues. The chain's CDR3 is CASSLDRAPYNSPLHF. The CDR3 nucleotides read TGTGCCAGCAGTTTAGACAGGGCCCCCTATAATTCACCCCTCCACTTT.

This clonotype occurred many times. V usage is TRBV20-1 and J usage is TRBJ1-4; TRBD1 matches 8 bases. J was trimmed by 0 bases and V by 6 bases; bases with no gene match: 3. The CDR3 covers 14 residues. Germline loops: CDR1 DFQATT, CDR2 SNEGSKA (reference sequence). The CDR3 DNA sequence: TGCAGTGCCCCGGACAGGGCAACTAATGAAAAACTGTTTTTT. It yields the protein CSAPDRATNEKLFF.

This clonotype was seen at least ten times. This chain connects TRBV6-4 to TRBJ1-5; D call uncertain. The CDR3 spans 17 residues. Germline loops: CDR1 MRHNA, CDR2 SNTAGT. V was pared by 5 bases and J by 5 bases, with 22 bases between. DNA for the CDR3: TGTGCCAGCAGTTTCCCCCCTTTTGAGGTTGGCTATCAGCCCCAGCATTTT. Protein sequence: CASSFPPFEVGYQPQHF.

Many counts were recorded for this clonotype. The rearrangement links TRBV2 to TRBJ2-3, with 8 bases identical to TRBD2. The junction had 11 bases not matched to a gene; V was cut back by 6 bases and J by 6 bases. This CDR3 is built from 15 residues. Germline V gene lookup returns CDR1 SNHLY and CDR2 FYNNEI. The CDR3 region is CASSPLAGGGDTQYF. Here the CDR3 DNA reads TGTGCCAGCAGCCCTCTTGCGGGGGGCGGTGATACGCAGTATTTT.

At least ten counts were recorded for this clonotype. CDR3 in amino acids: CASSLRGRSDTQYF. CDR3 DNA sequence: TGTGCCAGCAGTTTACGGGGGCGATCAGATACGCAGTATTTT. V usage is TRBV12-3 or TRBV12-4 and J usage is TRBJ2-3, with D perhaps TRBD1 or TRBD2 (6 bases each). V was cut by 2 bases and J by 4 bases, with 10 bases left in between. This CDR3 region has 14 residues.

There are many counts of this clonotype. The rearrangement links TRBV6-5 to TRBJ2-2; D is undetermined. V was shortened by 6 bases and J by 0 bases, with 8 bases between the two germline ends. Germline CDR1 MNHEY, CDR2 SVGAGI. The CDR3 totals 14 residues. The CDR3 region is CASRSQANTGELFF. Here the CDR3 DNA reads TGTGCCAGCAGGTCGCAGGCGAACACCGGGGAGCTGTTTTTT.

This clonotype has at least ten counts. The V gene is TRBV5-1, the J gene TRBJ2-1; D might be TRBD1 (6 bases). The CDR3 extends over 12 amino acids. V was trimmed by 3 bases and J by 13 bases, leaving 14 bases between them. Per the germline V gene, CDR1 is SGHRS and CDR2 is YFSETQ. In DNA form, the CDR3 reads TGCGCCAGCAGCTCCCCCCAGGGGTCTCAGTTCTTC. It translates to CASSSPQGSQFF.

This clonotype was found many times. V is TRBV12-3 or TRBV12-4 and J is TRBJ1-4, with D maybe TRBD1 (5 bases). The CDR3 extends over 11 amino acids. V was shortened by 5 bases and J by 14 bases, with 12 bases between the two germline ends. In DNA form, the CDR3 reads TGTGCCAGCAGTACCACCGGGACTCTGTTTTTT. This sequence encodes CASSTTGTLFF.

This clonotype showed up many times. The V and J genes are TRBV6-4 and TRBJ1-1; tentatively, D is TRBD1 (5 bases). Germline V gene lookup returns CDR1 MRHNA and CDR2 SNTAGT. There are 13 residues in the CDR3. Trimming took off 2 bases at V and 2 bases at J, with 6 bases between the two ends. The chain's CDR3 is CASSDRDNTEAFF. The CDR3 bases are TGTGCCAGCAGTGACCGGGACAACACTGAAGCTTTCTTT.

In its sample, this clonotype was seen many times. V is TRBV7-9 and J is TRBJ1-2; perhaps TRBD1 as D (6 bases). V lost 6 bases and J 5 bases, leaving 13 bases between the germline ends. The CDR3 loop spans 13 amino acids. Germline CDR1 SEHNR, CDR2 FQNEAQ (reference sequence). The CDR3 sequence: CASSRGTSYGYTF. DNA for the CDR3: TGTGCCAGCAGTAGAGGGACATCTTATGGCTACACCTTC.

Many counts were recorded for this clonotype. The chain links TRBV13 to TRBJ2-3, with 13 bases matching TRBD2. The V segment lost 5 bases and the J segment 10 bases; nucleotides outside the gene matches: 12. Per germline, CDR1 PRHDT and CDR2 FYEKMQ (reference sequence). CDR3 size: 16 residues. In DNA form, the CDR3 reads TGTGCCAGCAGCCAAACGCCAGGGACTAGCGGGAATGCGCAGTATTTT. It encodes CASSQTPGTSGNAQYF.

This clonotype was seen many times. CDR3: CASSFLGTSDYGYTF. The DNA for the CDR3 is TGTGCCAGCAGTTTCCTCGGGACGTCAGACTATGGCTACACCTTC. The V gene is TRBV6-2 or TRBV6-3, the J gene TRBJ1-2; TRBD1 is a possible D gene (5 bases). Trimming took 4 bases from V and 3 from J, leaving 15 bases between them. The CDR3 consists of 15 residues. Germline V gene data show CDR1 as MNHEY and CDR2 as SVGEGT.

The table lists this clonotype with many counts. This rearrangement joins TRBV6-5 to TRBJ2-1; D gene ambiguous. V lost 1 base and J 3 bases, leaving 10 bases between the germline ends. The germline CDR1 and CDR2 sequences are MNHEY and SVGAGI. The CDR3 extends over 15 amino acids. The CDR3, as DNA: TGTGCCAGCAGTTACTTGTGGGGAAGCTACAATGAGCAGTTCTTC. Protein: CASSYLWGSYNEQFF.

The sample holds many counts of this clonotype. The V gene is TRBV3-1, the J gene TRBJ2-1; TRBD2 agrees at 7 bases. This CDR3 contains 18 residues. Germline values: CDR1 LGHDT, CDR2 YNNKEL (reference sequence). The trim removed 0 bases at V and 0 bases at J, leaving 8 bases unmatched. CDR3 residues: CASSQEGSAGTSYNEQFF. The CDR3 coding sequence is TGTGCCAGCAGCCAAGAAGGATCAGCGGGGACCTCCTACAATGAGCAGTTCTTC.

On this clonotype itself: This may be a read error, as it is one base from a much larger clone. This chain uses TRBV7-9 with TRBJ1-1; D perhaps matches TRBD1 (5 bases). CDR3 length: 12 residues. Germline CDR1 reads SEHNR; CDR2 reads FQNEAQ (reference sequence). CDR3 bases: TGTGACAGCGATGGGGGGAACACTGAAGCTTTCTTT. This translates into CDSDGGNTEAFF.

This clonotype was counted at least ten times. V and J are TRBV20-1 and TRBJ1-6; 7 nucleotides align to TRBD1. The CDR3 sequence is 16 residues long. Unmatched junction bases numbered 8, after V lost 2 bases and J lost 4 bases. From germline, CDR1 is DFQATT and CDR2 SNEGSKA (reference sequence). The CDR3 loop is CSARPGQAAYNSPLHF. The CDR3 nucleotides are TGCAGTGCTAGACCCGGACAGGCGGCTTATAATTCACCCCTCCACTTT.

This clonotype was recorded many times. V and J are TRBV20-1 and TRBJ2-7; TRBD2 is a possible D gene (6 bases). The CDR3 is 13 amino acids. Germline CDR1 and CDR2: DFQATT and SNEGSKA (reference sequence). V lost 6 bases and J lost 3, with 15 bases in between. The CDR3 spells CSAEPSGLYEQYF. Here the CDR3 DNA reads TGCAGTGCGGAACCCAGCGGGCTCTACGAGCAGTACTTC.

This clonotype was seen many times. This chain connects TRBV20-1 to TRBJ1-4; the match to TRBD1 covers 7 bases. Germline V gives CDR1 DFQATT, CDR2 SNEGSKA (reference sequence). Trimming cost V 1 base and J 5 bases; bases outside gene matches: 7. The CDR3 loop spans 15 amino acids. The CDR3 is CSARATTGPNEKLFF. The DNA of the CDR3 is TGCAGTGCTAGAGCCACGACAGGGCCAAATGAAAAACTGTTTTTT.

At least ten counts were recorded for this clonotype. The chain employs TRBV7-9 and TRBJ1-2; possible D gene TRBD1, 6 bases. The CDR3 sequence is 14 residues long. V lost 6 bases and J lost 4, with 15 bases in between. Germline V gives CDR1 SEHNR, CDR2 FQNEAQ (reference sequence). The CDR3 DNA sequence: TGTGCCAGCAGTTACTACAGGGAGAGCTATGGCTACACCTTC. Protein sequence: CASSYYRESYGYTF.